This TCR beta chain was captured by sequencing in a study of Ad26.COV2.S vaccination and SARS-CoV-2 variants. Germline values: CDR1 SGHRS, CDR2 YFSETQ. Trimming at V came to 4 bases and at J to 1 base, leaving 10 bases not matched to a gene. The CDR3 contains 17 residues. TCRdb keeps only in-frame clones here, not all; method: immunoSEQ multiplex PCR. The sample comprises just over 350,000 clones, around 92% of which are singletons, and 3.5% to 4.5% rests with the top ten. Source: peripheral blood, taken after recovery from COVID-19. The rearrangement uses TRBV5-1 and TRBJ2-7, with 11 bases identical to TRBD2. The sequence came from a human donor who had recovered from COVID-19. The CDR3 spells CASSIVGLADSSYEQYF. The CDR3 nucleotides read TGCGCCAGCAGCATCGTGGGACTAGCGGATTCGTCCTACGAGCAGTACTTC.